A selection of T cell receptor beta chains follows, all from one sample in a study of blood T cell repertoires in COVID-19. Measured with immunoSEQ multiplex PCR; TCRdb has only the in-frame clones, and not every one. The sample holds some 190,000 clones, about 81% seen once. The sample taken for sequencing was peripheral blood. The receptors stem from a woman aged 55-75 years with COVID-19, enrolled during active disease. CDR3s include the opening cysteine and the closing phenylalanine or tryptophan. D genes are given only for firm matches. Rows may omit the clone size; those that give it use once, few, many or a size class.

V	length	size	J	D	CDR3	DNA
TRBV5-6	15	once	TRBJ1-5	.	CASSIQGPSNQPQHF	TGTGCCAGCAGCATACAGGGTCCCAGCAATCAGCCCCAGCATTTT
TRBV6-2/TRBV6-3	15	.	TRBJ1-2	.	CASSYAGTGLKGYTF	TGTGCCAGCAGTTACGCCGGGACCGGACTAAAAGGCTACACCTTC
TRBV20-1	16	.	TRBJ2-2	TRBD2	CSASGLAGALTGELFF	TGCAGTGCTAGTGGGCTAGCGGGGGCCCTCACCGGGGAGCTGTTTTTT
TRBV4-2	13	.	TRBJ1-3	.	CASRGDFGNTIYF	TGTGCCAGCAGAGGGGACTTCGGAAACACCATATATTTT
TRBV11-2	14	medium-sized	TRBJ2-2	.	CASINPDSGTELFF	TGTGCCAGCATCAATCCAGATTCCGGGACAGAGCTGTTTTTT
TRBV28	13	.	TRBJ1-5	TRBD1	CASTGQGNQPQHF	TGTGCCAGCACGGGACAGGGCAATCAGCCCCAGCATTTT
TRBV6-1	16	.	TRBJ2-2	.	CASNGARAENTGELFF	TGTGCCAGCAATGGAGCGAGAGCGGAGAACACCGGGGAGCTGTTTTTT
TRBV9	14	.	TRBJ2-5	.	CASSVNLEMETQYF	TGTGCCAGCAGCGTAAACTTAGAGATGGAGACCCAGTACTTC
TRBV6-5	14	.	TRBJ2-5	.	CASSNRVDQETQYF	TGTGCCAGTTCAAACAGGGTCGATCAAGAGACCCAGTACTTC
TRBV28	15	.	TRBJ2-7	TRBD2	CASTTLAGGNGEQYF	TGTGCCAGCACGACCCTGGCGGGGGGGAATGGCGAGCAGTACTTC
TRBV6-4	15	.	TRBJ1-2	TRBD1	CASSKLDRVERGYTF	TGTGCCAGCAGTAAACTGGACAGGGTGGAGAGGGGCTACACCTTC
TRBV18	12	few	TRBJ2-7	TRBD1	CASSPQGDEQYF	TGTGCCAGCTCACCGCAGGGGGACGAGCAGTACTTC
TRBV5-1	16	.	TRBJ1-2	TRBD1	CASSGLAGGQGYGYTF	TGCGCCAGCAGCGGGCTAGCAGGGGGCCAAGGCTATGGCTACACCTTC
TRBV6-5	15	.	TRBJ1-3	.	CASSYARGSGNTIYF	TGTGCCAGCAGTTATGCCCGGGGCTCTGGAAACACCATATATTTT
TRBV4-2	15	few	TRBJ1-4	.	CASSQVRQNNEKLFF	TGTGCCAGCAGCCAAGTACGTCAGAATAATGAAAAACTGTTTTTT
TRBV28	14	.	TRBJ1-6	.	CASSIPPVRSPLHF	TGTGCCAGCAGTATACCCCCGGTTCGGTCACCCCTCCACTTT
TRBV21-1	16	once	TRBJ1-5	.	CASSNKGQAGDQPQHF	TGTGCCAGCAGCAATAAGGGACAGGCGGGTGATCAGCCCCAGCATTTT
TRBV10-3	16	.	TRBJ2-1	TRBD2	CAISQGLAGGQNEQFF	TGTGCCATCAGTCAGGGACTAGCGGGGGGGCAAAATGAGCAGTTCTTC
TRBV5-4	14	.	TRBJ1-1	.	CASSASIWEGEAFF	TGTGCCAGCAGTGCTTCCATTTGGGAGGGTGAAGCTTTCTTT
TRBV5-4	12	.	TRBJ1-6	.	CASSLEGRSLHF	TGTGCCAGCAGCTTAGAGGGTAGGTCCCTCCACTTT
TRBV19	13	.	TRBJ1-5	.	CASLGRRDQPQHF	TGTGCCAGCTTGGGTCGCAGGGATCAGCCCCAGCATTTT
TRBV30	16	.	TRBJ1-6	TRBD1	CAWTGGVLTYNSPLHF	TGTGCCTGGACAGGGGGAGTTTTGACCTATAATTCACCCCTCCACTTT
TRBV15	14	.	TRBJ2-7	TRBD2	CATSRVLAGGEQYF	TGTGCCACCAGCAGAGTACTAGCGGGAGGCGAGCAGTACTTC
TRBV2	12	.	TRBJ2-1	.	CARQGFSNEQFF	TGTGCCAGACAGGGTTTTTCCAATGAGCAGTTCTTC
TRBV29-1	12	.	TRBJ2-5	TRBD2	CSGDSGIETQYF	TGCAGCGGCGATAGCGGGATTGAGACCCAGTACTTC
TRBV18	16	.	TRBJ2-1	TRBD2	CASSPPVSGRSGEQFF	TGTGCCAGCTCACCACCAGTAAGCGGGAGATCCGGTGAGCAGTTCTTC
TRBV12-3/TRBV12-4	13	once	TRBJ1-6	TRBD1	CASGTGADSPLHF	TGTGCCAGCGGTACAGGGGCGGATTCACCCCTCCACTTT
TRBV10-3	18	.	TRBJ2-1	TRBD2	CAIRPGLAGGPSYNEQFF	TGTGCCATCAGGCCGGGACTAGCGGGAGGGCCATCATACAATGAGCAGTTCTTC
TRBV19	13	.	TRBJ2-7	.	CASSPRPTYEQYF	TGTGCCAGTAGTCCCCGCCCTACCTACGAGCAGTACTTC
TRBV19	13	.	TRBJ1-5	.	CASSSRVDQPQHF	TGTGCCAGTAGTTCCAGGGTAGATCAGCCCCAGCATTTT
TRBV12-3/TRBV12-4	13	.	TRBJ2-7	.	CASSLYSVYEQYF	TGTGCCAGCAGTTTATACTCGGTCTACGAGCAGTACTTC
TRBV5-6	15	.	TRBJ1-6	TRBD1	CASSSGTGGRSPLHF	TGTGCCAGCAGCTCCGGGACAGGGGGCCGGTCACCCCTCCACTTT